This entry lists 8 T cell receptor beta chains sequenced from one sample in a study of T-cell reconstitution after alpha-beta-depleted transplantation in children. Using unique molecular identifiers, the investigators prepared the TCRbeta library. TCRdb analysed the PCR reads with MiXCR anew, one entry per CDR3 protein. The table has approximately 500,000 distinct CDR3 sequences, over 9.5% seen once. The source material was PBMCs, sampled before TCRalphabeta/CD19-depleted stem cell transplant. These receptors all stem from a child aged 2-15 years with inherited bone marrow failure, due to receive a stem cell transplant.

In this sample, this clonotype turned up many times. The rearrangement links TRBV12-3 or TRBV12-4 to TRBJ1-2; 8 bases agree with TRBD1. The CDR3 runs 14 residues. V lost 7 bases to trimming and J lost 4 bases; unmatched junction nucleotides: 8. CDR3 nucleotide sequence: TGTGCCAGCAACTACCCCCAGGGGGCCTATGGCTACACCTTC. Translated, it gives CASNYPQGAYGYTF.

This clonotype was detected only a few times. The J gene is TRBJ2-5, the V gene TRBV20-1; 9 bases are shared with TRBD2. Germline CDR1 and CDR2: DFQATT and SNEGSKA (reference sequence). CDR3 length: 14 amino acids. Trimming cost V 3 bases and J 2 bases; bases outside gene matches: 4. The CDR3 sequence: CSARNSGGQETQYF. The CDR3 DNA follows: TGCAGTGCTAGGAATAGCGGGGGTCAAGAGACCCAGTACTTC.

This clonotype was detected many times. The J gene is TRBJ2-2, the V gene TRBV9; D could derive from TRBD1 or TRBD2 (5 bases each). Trimming stripped 2 bases from V and 6 bases from J, with 17 bases between. The germline V gene has CDR1 SGDLS and CDR2 YYNGEE. The CDR3 is 16 amino acids. The DNA of the CDR3 is TGTGCCAGCAGCGTGAGGATCGGGACCGGCTCCGGGGAGCTGTTTTTT. This codes for CASSVRIGTGSGELFF.

This clonotype was seen ten or more times. This chain connects TRBV19 to TRBJ2-1; 7 positions match TRBD2. The CDR3 consists of 14 residues. The germline V gene has CDR1 LNHDA and CDR2 SQIVND (reference sequence). The junction had 6 bases not matched to a gene; V was cut back by 1 base and J by 9 bases. The CDR3 protein is CASSIAGGWPEQFF. The CDR3 coding sequence is TGTGCCAGTAGTATAGCGGGAGGTTGGCCTGAGCAGTTCTTC. Combining the CDR3 with reference TRBV19 and TRBJ2-1 gives the whole variable domain DGGITQSPKYLFRKEGQNVTLSCEQNLNHDAMYWYRQDPGQGLRLIYYSQIVNDFQKGDIAEGYSVSREKKESFPLTVTSAQKNPTAFYLCASSIAGGWPEQFFGPGTRLTVL.

The chain is built from TRBV20-1 and TRBJ2-1; the match to TRBD2 covers 11 bases. Germline V CDR1 and CDR2: DFQATT, SNEGSKA (reference sequence). This CDR3 contains 15 residues. J was trimmed by 7 bases and V by 2 bases; bases with no gene match: 7. The CDR3 DNA reads as TGCAGTGCTAGACGGCTAGCGGGAGGACTTAATGAGCAGTTCTTC. Protein product: CSARRLAGGLNEQFF.

The table lists this clonotype with many counts. The gene calls are TRBV27 and TRBJ2-7; 9 nucleotides match TRBD2. From germline, CDR1 is MNHEY and CDR2 SMNVEV (reference sequence). The CDR3 contains 15 residues. V shed 2 bases, J shed 5 bases, and the junction held 7 bases outside the gene matches. The CDR3 reads CASSLVAGGPNEQYF. The CDR3 bases are TGTGCCAGCAGTTTAGTCGCGGGAGGGCCGAACGAGCAGTACTTC.

The rearrangement uses TRBV7-9 and TRBJ2-1, with TRBD2 as a possible D gene (6 bases). The germline V and J ends were trimmed by 5 bases and 3 bases, with 17 bases remaining between them. Germline CDR1 is SEHNR and CDR2 is FQNEAQ (reference sequence). This CDR3 region has 16 residues. CDR3 in amino acids: CASSRGIGTGYNEQFF. CDR3 bases: TGTGCCAGCAGCCGCGGGATCGGAACAGGCTACAATGAGCAGTTCTTC.

This clonotype showed up many times. This rearrangement joins TRBV7-2 to TRBJ2-7; TRBD1 or TRBD2 may be the D gene (6 bases each). The CDR3 is made up of 14 amino acids. Germline CDR1 reads SGHTA; CDR2 reads FQGNSA. V lost 4 bases to trimming and J lost 6 bases, with 16 bases between them. The CDR3: CASSSRLSGAEQYF. CDR3 nucleotides: TGTGCCAGCAGCTCCCGACTTTCGGGGGCCGAGCAGTACTTC.